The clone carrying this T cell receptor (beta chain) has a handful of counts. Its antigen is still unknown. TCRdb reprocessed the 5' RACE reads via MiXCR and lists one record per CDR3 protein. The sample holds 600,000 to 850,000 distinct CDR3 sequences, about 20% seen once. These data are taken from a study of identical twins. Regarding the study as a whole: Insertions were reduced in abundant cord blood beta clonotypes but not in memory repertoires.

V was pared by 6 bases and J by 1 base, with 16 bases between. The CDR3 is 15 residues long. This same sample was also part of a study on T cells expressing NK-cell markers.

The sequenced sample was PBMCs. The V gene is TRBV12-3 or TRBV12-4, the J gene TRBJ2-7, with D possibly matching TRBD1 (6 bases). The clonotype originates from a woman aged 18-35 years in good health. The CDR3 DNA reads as TGTGCCAGCAGCTACTCACCGCAGGGGTCCTACGAGCAGTACTTC. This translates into CASSYSPQGSYEQYF.